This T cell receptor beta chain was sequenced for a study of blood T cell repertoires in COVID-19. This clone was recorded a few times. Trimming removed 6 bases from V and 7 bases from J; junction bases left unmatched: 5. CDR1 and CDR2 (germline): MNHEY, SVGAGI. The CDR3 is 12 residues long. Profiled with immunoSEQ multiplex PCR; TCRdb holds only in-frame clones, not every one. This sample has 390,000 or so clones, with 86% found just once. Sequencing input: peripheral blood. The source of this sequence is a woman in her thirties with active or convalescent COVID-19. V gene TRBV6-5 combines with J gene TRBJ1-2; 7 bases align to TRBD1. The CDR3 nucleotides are TGTGCCAGCAGACCGGACAGGTCTGGCTACACCTTC. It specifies CASRPDRSGYTF.